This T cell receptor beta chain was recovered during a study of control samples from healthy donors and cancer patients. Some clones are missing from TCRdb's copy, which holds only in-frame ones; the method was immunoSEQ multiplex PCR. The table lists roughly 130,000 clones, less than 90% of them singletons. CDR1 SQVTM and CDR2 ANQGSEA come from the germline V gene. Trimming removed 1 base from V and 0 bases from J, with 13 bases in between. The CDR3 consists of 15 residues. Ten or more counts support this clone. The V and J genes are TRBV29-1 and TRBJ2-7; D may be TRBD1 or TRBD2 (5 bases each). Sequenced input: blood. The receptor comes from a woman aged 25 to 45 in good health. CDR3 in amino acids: CSVEGSGSGSYEQYF. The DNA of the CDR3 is TGCAGCGTTGAAGGGTCAGGGAGCGGCTCCTACGAGCAGTACTTC.